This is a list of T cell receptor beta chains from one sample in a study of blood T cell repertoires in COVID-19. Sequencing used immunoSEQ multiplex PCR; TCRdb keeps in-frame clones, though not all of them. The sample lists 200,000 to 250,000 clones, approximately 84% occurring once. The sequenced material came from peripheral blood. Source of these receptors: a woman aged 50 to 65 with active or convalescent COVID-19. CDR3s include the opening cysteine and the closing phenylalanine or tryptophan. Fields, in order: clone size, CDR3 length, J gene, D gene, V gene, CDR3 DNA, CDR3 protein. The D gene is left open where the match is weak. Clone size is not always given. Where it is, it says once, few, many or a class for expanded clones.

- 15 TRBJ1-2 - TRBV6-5 TGTGCCAGCAGTTACTCCTCGCCGGGACACCTTGGCTACACCTTC CASSYSSPGHLGYTF
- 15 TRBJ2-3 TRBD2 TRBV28 TGTGCCAGCAGCCGAGCGGGGGGACGCACAGATACGCAGTATTTT CASSRAGGRTDTQYF
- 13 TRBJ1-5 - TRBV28 TGTGCCAGCAGTTCCTACACAGGGATACCCCAGCATTTT CASSSYTGIPQHF
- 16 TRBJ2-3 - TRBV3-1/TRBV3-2 TGTGCCAGCACGAATTTAGCGCTAACTAGCACAGATACGCAGTATTTT CASTNLALTSTDTQYF
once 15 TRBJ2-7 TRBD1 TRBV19 TGTGCCAGTAGTATAGGGGGGACAGAACGGAACGAGCAGTACTTC CASSIGGTERNEQYF
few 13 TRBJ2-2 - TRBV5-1 TGCGCCAGCAGCTGGATCGGGACCGGGGAGCTGTTTTTT CASSWIGTGELFF
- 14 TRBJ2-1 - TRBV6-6 TGTGCCAGCAGTCCGACAGGTTTGAGGAATGAGCAGTTCTTC CASSPTGLRNEQFF
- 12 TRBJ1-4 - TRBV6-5 TGTGCCAGCAGGCGGGGAGTGGAAAAACTGTTTTTT CASRRGVEKLFF
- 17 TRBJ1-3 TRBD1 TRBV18 TGTGCCAGCTCATCAACCCGGGACAGAGGTTATGGAAACACCATATATTTT CASSSTRDRGYGNTIYF
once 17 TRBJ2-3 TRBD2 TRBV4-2 TGTGCCAGCAGCCAAGATTCGACTAGCGGATACACAGATACGCAGTATTTT CASSQDSTSGYTDTQYF
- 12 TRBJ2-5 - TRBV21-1 TGTGCCACCCGACAGCTCCAAGAGACCCAGTACTTC CATRQLQETQYF
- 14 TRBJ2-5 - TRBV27 TGTGCCAGCAGTTTGGTAGGGGCGATGGAGACCCAGTACTTC CASSLVGAMETQYF
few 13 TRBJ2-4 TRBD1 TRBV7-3 TGTGCCAGCAGCCTGGGACAGGACAACATTCAGTACTTC CASSLGQDNIQYF
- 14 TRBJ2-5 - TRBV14 TGTGCCAGCAGCCCGGGCTGGGGCAGAGAGACCCAGTACTTC CASSPGWGRETQYF
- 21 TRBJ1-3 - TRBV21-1 TGTGCCAGCAGCAAAGTTGTTGGGCAACTCATCATCGTTATCTCTGGAAACACCATATATTTT CASSKVVGQLIIVISGNTIYF
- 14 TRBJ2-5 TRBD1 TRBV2 TGTGCCAGCAGCGGGACAGGGGGAAGAGAGACCCAGTACTTC CASSGTGGRETQYF
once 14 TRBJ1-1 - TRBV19 TGTGCCAGTAGTCCTCAGGGATTGAACACTGAAGCTTTCTTT CASSPQGLNTEAFF
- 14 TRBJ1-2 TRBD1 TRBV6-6 TGTGCCAGCAGTCCTGTCGACAGGGGGAAGGGCTACACCTTC CASSPVDRGKGYTF
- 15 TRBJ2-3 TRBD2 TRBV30 TGTGCCTGGAGTACCCAGGGACTAGCTGAGGAAACGCAGTATTTT CAWSTQGLAEETQYF
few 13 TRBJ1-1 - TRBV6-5 TGTGCCAGCAGTTACCACAGGGCTACTGAAGCTTTCTTT CASSYHRATEAFF
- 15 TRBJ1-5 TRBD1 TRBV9 TGTGCCAGCAGCTCGACCGGGACAGCTAATCAGCCCCAGCATTTT CASSSTGTANQPQHF
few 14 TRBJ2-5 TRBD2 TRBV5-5 TGTGCCAGCAGCCCTTGGGGGGGGACGGAGACCCAGTACTTC CASSPWGGTETQYF
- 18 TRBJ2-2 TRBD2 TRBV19 TGTGCCAGTATCTCCCCTCGGGTGAGCGGGGGAAACACCGGGGAGCTGTTTTTT CASISPRVSGGNTGELFF
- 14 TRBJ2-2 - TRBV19 TGTGCCAGTAGGCGGGGAATCAACACCGGGGAGCTGTTTTTT CASRRGINTGELFF
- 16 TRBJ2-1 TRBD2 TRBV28 TGTGCCAGCAGCCCATGGGGGGGGAGGGGTACGAATGAGCAGTTCTTC CASSPWGGRGTNEQFF
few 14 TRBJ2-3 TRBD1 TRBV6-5 TGTGCCAGCCGACGGACAGGGATCACAGATACGCAGTATTTT CASRRTGITDTQYF
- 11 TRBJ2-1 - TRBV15 TGTGCCACCAGCAGCTCCAATGAGCAGTTCTTC CATSSSNEQFF
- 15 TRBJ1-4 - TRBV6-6 TGTGCCAGCAGTTACGAAGAGGGGGTTGGGGAAAAACTGTTTTTT CASSYEEGVGEKLFF
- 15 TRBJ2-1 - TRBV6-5 TGTGCCAGCAGGCCCCGGGACAACTTACACAATGAGCAGTTCTTC CASRPRDNLHNEQFF
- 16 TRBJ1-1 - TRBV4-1 TGCGCCAGCAGCCAAGATAAAAACAGTCAAAGCACTGAAGTTTTCTTT CASSQDKNSQSTEVFF
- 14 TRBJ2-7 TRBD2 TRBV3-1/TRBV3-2 TGTGCCAGCAGCCTACCGGGACTAGCGGTCGACCCCACCTTT CASSLPGLAVDPTF
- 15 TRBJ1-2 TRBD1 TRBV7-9 TGTGCCAGCAGCCCCCGACAGGGGCAAGGATATGGCTACACCTTC CASSPRQGQGYGYTF
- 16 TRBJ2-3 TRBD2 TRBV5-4 TGTGCCAGCAGCAGTCTCGCGGGGGGGCTGGTGAATACGCAGTATTTT CASSSLAGGLVNTQYF
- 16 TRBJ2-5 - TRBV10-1 TGCGCCAGCAGTGATATTGGGTCCCAGGGATCGGGGACCCAGTACTTC CASSDIGSQGSGTQYF
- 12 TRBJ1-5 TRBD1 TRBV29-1 TGCAGCGTCCGTACAGGGGGACAGCCCCAGCATTTT CSVRTGGQPQHF
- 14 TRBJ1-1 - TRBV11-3 TGTGCCAGCAGCTTATCAGGGGCGAACACTGAAGCTTTCTTT CASSLSGANTEAFF
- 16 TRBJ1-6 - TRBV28 TGTGCCAGCAGCTCCCCTGGGGAGGGTGGTGCTTCACCCCTCCACTTT CASSSPGEGGASPLHF
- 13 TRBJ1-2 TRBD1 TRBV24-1 TGTGCCACCAGTGAGACAGGGGGTTCGCCCCTGACCTTC CATSETGGSPLTF
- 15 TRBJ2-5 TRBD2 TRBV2 TGTGCCAGCAGTGTCCTCGGGGGGGCCGGGGAGACCCAGTACTTC CASSVLGGAGETQYF
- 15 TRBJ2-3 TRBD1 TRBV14 TGTGCCAGCAGCCACCGGACAGGCGTAGGAGATACGCAGTATTTT CASSHRTGVGDTQYF
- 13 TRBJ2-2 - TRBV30 TGTGCCTGGAGTGTACAGGTGGCCGGGGAGCTGTTTTTT CAWSVQVAGELFF